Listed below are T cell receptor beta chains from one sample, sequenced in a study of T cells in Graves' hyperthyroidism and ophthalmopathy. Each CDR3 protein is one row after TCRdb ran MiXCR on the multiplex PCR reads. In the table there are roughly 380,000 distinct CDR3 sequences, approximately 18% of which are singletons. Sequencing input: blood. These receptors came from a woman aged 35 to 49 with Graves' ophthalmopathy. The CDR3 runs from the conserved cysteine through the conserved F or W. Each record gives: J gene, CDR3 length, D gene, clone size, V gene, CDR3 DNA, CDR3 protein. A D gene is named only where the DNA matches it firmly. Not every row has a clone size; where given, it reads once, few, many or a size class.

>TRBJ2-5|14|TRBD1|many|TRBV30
TGTGCCTGGAGCCGGGGACAGTACCAAGAGACCCAGTACTTC
CAWSRGQYQETQYF
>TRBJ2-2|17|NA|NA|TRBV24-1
TGTGCCACCAGTGATCCCCAGGCAGGGGCGAACACCGGGGAGCTGTTTTTT
CATSDPQAGANTGELFF
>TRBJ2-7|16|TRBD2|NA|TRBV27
TGTGCCAGCAGGTTGTCGGTAGCGGGAGGGTATTACGAGCAGTACTTC
CASRLSVAGGYYEQYF
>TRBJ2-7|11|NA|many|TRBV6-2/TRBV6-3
TGTGCCAGCAGCCCGCTATTCGAGCAGTACTTC
CASSPLFEQYF
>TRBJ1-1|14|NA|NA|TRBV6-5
TGTGCCAGCAGTTGGGGAAGAGTGAACACTGAAGCTTTCTTT
CASSWGRVNTEAFF
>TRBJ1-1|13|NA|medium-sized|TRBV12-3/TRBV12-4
TGTGCCAGCAGTTGGACGCGTAACACTGAAGCTTTCTTT
CASSWTRNTEAFF
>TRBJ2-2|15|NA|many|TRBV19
TGTGCCAGTAGTATCGGCAGGGGCGGCACCGGGGAGCTGTTTTTT
CASSIGRGGTGELFF
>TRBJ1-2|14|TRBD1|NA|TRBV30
TGTGCCTGTTCCGGTGGGGACAGGAGTTATGGCTACACCTTC
CACSGGDRSYGYTF
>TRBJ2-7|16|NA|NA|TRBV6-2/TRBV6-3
TGTGCCAGCAGTTACTCAGTTACTACATCCTTCTACGAGCAGTACTTC
CASSYSVTTSFYEQYF
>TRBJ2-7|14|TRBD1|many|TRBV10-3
TGTGCCATCAGTGCCGGGACAGGGGAAGGCGAGCAGTACTTC
CAISAGTGEGEQYF
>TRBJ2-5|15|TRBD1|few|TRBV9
TGTGCCAGCAGCGTAACAGGGGGCCGGGGAGAGACCCAGTACTTC
CASSVTGGRGETQYF
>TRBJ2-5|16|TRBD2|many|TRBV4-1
TGCGCCAGCAGCCAAGAAGCGGGAGCTGGGGTGGAGACCCAGTACTTC
CASSQEAGAGVETQYF
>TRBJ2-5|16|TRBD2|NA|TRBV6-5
TGTGCCAGCAGTTACTCGTCGCTAGCGGGACAAGAGACCCAGTACTTC
CASSYSSLAGQETQYF
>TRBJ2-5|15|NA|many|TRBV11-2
TGTGCCAGCAGCTCCGGACGGACGTACCAAGAGACCCAGTACTTC
CASSSGRTYQETQYF
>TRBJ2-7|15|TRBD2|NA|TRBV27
TGTGCCAGCAGTCCGATAGCGGGAGGGCCGGAAGAGCAGTACTTC
CASSPIAGGPEEQYF
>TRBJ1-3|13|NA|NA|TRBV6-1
TGTGCCAGCAGTCCGGTGGGGTTTGGCGCCATATATTTT
CASSPVGFGAIYF
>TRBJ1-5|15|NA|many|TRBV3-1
TGTGCCAGCAGCCAAGATAGGGGACGAGGTCAGCCCCAGCATTTT
CASSQDRGRGQPQHF
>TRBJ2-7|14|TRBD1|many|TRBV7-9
TGTGCCAGCAGCCTTCACTCTGGACAGGGCGAGCAGTACTTC
CASSLHSGQGEQYF
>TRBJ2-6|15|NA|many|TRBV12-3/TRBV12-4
TGTGCCAGCAGTTTAGTCGGCTCTGGGGCCAACGTCCTGACTTTC
CASSLVGSGANVLTF
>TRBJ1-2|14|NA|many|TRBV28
TGTGCCAGCAGGCCCAGGGCAGATATTTATGGCTACACCTTC
CASRPRADIYGYTF
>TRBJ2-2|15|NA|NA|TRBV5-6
TGTGCCAGCAGCTTCTGGGCCGGGAACACCGGGGAGCTGTTTTTT
CASSFWAGNTGELFF
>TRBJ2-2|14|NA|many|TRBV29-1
TGCAGCGTAGGCCAAGGGGAGGACACCGGGGAGCTGTTTTTT
CSVGQGEDTGELFF
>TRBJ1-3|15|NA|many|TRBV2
TGTGCCAGCAGCGAAAGACAGAGCTCTGGAAACACCATATATTTT
CASSERQSSGNTIYF
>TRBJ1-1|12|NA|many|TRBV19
TGTGCCAGTAAGGGCAGACTCACTGAAGCTTTCTTT
CASKGRLTEAFF
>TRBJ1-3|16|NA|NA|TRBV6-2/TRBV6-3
TGTGCCAGCAGTTCCGGGACACTACCCTCTGGAAACACCATATATTTT
CASSSGTLPSGNTIYF
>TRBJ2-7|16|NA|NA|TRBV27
TGTGCCAGCAGTTTAAGTTCCGGAGGACCCTCTAGCGAGCAGTACTTC
CASSLSSGGPSSEQYF
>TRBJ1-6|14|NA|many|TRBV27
TGTGCCAGCAGCCCTCGAAAGGGCCCGGCACCCCTCCACTTT
CASSPRKGPAPLHF
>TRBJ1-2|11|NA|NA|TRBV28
TGTGCCAGCGCCAGGGCCTATGGCTACACCTTC
CASARAYGYTF
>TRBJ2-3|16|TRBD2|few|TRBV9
TGTGCCAGCAGTTCGTCGGGACTAGGTGGCACAGATACGCAGTATTTT
CASSSSGLGGTDTQYF
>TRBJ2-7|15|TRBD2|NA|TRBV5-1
TGCGCCAGCAGCACGGGGACTAGTGCGCTCTACGAGCAGTACTTC
CASSTGTSALYEQYF
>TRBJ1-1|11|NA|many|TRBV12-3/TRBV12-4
TGTGCCAGCAGTGCTGGCCCGCTAGCTTTCTTT
CASSAGPLAFF
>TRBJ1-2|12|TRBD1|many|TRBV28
TGTGCCAGCACCTCCGGGACAGTTGGCTACACCTTC
CASTSGTVGYTF
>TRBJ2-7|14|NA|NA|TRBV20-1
TGCAGTGCTAGAGACCCCCTGGACCGGGACGAGCAGTACTTC
CSARDPLDRDEQYF
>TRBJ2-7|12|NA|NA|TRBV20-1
TGCAGTGCCGGGACTGCTCGATACGAGCAGTACTTC
CSAGTARYEQYF
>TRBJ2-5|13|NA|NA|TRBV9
TGTGCCAGCACCGAAGTTCTGGGAGGGACCCAGTACTTC
CASTEVLGGTQYF
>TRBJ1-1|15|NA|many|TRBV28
TGTGCCAGAGGGACAACAACTTTCATGAACACTGAAGCTTTCTTT
CARGTTTFMNTEAFF
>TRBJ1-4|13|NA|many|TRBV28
TGTGCCAGCGACGGGGGGGTCCCCGAAAAACTGTTTTTT
CASDGGVPEKLFF